Below, 27 T cell receptor beta chains from the same sample are listed, as sequenced in a study of blood T cell repertoires in COVID-19. TCRdb keeps only in-frame clones here, not all; method: immunoSEQ multiplex PCR. The sample yields about 170,000 clones, roughly 90% seen once. Input material: PBMCs or T cells enriched from blood (not recorded which). These receptors all stem from a woman aged 50 to 60 who had recovered from COVID-19.

V and J are TRBV24-1 and TRBJ1-2; D possibly corresponds to TRBD1 (6 bases). CDR3 length: 12 amino acids. Germline CDR1 reads KGHDR; CDR2 reads SFDVKD. Trimming left V 6 bases short and J 5 bases short, with 9 bases between. This chain's CDR3 is CATSHREYGYTF. The CDR3 region has the DNA TGTGCCACCAGTCACAGGGAGTATGGCTACACCTTC.

The chain is built from TRBV29-1 and TRBJ2-5; TRBD2 matches at 7 bases. The CDR3 runs 13 residues. Germline lookup yields CDR1 SQVTM and CDR2 ANQGSEA. The junction had 5 bases not matched to a gene; V was cut back by 3 bases and J by 4 bases. This chain's CDR3 is CSVETSLGETQYF. The CDR3 region has the DNA TGCAGCGTTGAGACTAGCTTGGGAGAGACCCAGTACTTC.

This chain uses TRBV5-1 with TRBJ2-1, with D perhaps matching TRBD2 (6 bases). The CDR3 spans 13 residues. The germline CDR1 and CDR2 sequences are SGHRS and YFSETQ. Trimming shortened V by 4 bases and J by 9 bases, and 14 bases separated the two germline ends. The CDR3 DNA reads as TGCGCCAGCAGCCCCCTTGACGGGGGTGAGCAGTTCTTC. Translation gives CASSPLDGGEQFF.

This sequence joins TRBV6-5 and TRBJ2-7, with D perhaps TRBD1 (6 bases). Trimming stripped 7 bases from V and 0 bases from J, with 16 bases between. Germline-derived CDR1 and CDR2 are MNHEY and SVGAGI. The CDR3 extends over 15 amino acids. CDR3 in amino acids: CASTRVTGSSYEQYF. The CDR3 region has the DNA TGTGCCAGCACGCGGGTCACAGGGAGCTCCTACGAGCAGTACTTC.

Only a few counts were recorded for this clone. This chain uses TRBV29-1 with TRBJ1-1, with 10 bases matching TRBD1. From germline, CDR1 is SQVTM and CDR2 ANQGSEA. The CDR3 contains 13 residues. V trimming: 7 bases; J trimming: 4 bases; junction bases outside the gene matches: 6. The CDR3: CSGKTGGGTEAFF. The CDR3 DNA reads TGCAGCGGGAAGACAGGGGGCGGCACTGAAGCTTTCTTT.

The CDR3 sequence: CASSQASTGRTNEKLFF. In DNA form, the CDR3 reads TGTGCCAGCAGTCAGGCTTCGACGGGGAGAACTAATGAAAAACTGTTTTTT. J is TRBJ1-4 and V is TRBV6-6; no clear D. The CDR3 is 17 amino acids. The ends were cut back, 5 bases at V and 1 base at J, with 17 bases in the middle. Germline values: CDR1 MNHNY, CDR2 SVGAGI (reference sequence).

The rearrangement uses TRBV28 and TRBJ1-5, with 7 bases aligning to TRBD1. V was pared by 6 bases and J by 2 bases, with 7 bases of the junction left unmatched. Germline values: CDR1 MDHEN, CDR2 SYDVKM. This CDR3 has 15 residues. In nucleotides, the CDR3 is TGTGCCAGCAGCCCAACAACAGGGGGCAATCAGCCCCAGCATTTT. It translates to CASSPTTGGNQPQHF.

The chain employs TRBV5-6 and TRBJ2-1; D remains unclear. Germline V gene data show CDR1 as SGHDT and CDR2 as YYEEEE. V lost 3 bases, J lost 4 bases, and 2 bases lay in between. This CDR3 spans 11 amino acids. Here the CDR3 reads CASSSYNEQFF. The CDR3 DNA is TGTGCCAGCAGCTCGTACAATGAGCAGTTCTTC.

This clone was counted between two and nine times. The chain carries TRBV11-2 and TRBJ2-3; TRBD2 agrees at 7 bases. CDR3 length equals 16 residues. After removal of 7 bases from V and 6 bases from J, the junction contained 16 bases not matched to a gene. Per germline, CDR1 SGHAT and CDR2 FQNNGV. CDR3 protein: CASTPQGRAGLDTQYF. The DNA of the CDR3 is TGTGCCAGCACCCCACAAGGGAGGGCCGGGTTGGATACGCAGTATTTT. Full variable domain (remainder filled in from reference TRBV11-2 and TRBJ2-3): EAGVAQSPRYKIIEKRQSVAFWCNPISGHATLYWYQQILGQGPKLLIQFQNNGVVDDSQLPKDRFSAERLKGVDSTLKIQPAKLEDSAVYLCASTPQGRAGLDTQYFGPGTRLTVL.

This rearrangement joins TRBV10-2 to TRBJ1-1; 8 positions match TRBD1. The CDR3 runs 13 residues. J was trimmed by 1 base and V by 9 bases; bases with no gene match: 4. CDR1 is WSHSY, CDR2 SAAADI, per germline. Here the CDR3 reads CASGQGKNTEAFF. The CDR3 nucleotides read TGCGCCAGTGGACAGGGAAAGAACACTGAAGCTTTCTTT.

V is TRBV7-2 and J is TRBJ2-5; TRBD2 aligns across 14 bases. Germline CDR1 reads SGHTA; CDR2 reads FQGNSA. The CDR3 loop spans 15 amino acids. J was trimmed by 5 bases and V by 4 bases; bases with no gene match: 3. The CDR3 loop reads CASSSRLAGGETQYF. The CDR3 coding sequence is TGTGCCAGCAGCTCCCGACTAGCGGGAGGGGAGACCCAGTACTTC.

The V gene is TRBV5-1, the J gene TRBJ2-1; 7 bases fit TRBD1. The CDR3 consists of 15 residues. The V gene end was trimmed by 0 bases and the J gene end by 2 bases; junction bases not matched to a gene: 2. CDR1 and CDR2 (germline): SGHRS, YFSETQ. CDR3 sequence (DNA): TGCGCCAGCAGCTTGGTCGGGACAGCCTACAATGAGCAGTTCTTC. It codes for CASSLVGTAYNEQFF. Using reference TRBV5-1 and TRBJ2-1 for the parts outside the CDR3, the full variable domain is KAGVTQTPRYLIKTRGQQVTLSCSPISGHRSVSWYQQTPGQGLQFLFEYFSETQRNKGNFPGRFSGRQFSNSRSEMNVSTLELGDSALYLCASSLVGTAYNEQFFGPGTRLTVL.

The V gene is TRBV29-1, the J gene TRBJ1-1; 7 bases match TRBD1. V was clipped by 5 bases and J by 2 bases; unmatched bases: 5. The V gene's germline CDR1 is SQVTM and CDR2 ANQGSEA. The CDR3 is made up of 13 amino acids. The CDR3 DNA sequence: TGCAGCGTTCCCAACAGGGGCAACACTGAAGCTTTCTTT. As protein: CSVPNRGNTEAFF.

This clone was counted a few times. The chain recombines TRBV6-1 with TRBJ2-7, with D possibly matching TRBD1 (6 bases). Germline CDR1 MNHNS, CDR2 SASEGT. The CDR3 runs 17 residues. The ends were cut back, 0 bases at V and 2 bases at J, with 17 bases in the middle. CDR3 nucleotide sequence: TGTGCCAGCAGTGAAGCCACGCTTCAGGGGTCTCCCTACGAGCAGTACTTC. Its protein product is CASSEATLQGSPYEQYF.

Concerning this clone itself: Other DNA sequences within the sample encode an identical CDR3. V usage is TRBV27 and J usage is TRBJ1-3; D is perhaps TRBD1 (5 bases). The CDR3 consists of 15 residues. Trimming left V 5 bases short and J 2 bases short, with 13 bases between. The germline V gene encodes CDR1 MNHEY and CDR2 SMNVEV (reference sequence). CDR3 bases: TGTGCCAGCAGTATCACCGGGGGACCTGGAAACACCATATATTTT. This encodes CASSITGGPGNTIYF.

The rearrangement links TRBV3-1 (or the pseudogene TRBV3-2) to TRBJ2-5, with D hard to call. Between the trimmed V and J ends, which lost 1 base and 7 bases, there was a span of 10 bases. Germline loops: CDR1 LGHDT, CDR2 YNNKEL (reference sequence). The CDR3 totals 13 residues. CDR3 loop: CASSQGLVATQYF. In nucleotides, the CDR3 is TGTGCCAGCAGCCAAGGCCTAGTGGCGACCCAGTACTTC.

V gene TRBV11-2 combines with J gene TRBJ1-3; no clear D gene. Germline CDR1 and CDR2: SGHAT and FQNNGV. Trimming took off 2 bases at V and 0 bases at J, with 8 bases between the two ends. The CDR3 covers 15 residues. As DNA, the CDR3 is TGTGCCAGCAGCTTACCCCCGAGCTCTGGAAACACCATATATTTT. Encoded protein: CASSLPPSSGNTIYF.

This clone came up once. The V call is TRBV19, the J call TRBJ2-1; D may be TRBD2 (6 bases). The germline V gene has CDR1 LNHDA and CDR2 SQIVND (reference sequence). Trimming cost V 6 bases and J 0 bases, with 9 bases left between them. The CDR3 is 14 residues long. The CDR3 DNA sequence: TGTGCCAGTAGGCTTAGCGGCTCCTACAATGAGCAGTTCTTC. It yields the protein CASRLSGSYNEQFF.

The CDR3 sequence: CASSLTGNVNTEAFF. The CDR3 DNA is TGTGCCAGCAGCTTAACGGGAAACGTGAACACTGAAGCTTTCTTT. The J gene is TRBJ1-1, the V gene TRBV7-9; no reliable D call. CDR3 length equals 15 residues. The ends were cut back, 2 bases at V and 0 bases at J, with 10 bases in the middle. Germline loops: CDR1 SEHNR, CDR2 FQNEAQ (reference sequence).

The CDR3 sequence: CASSYHPCRWGSSYEQYF. Written as DNA, the CDR3 is TGTGCCAGCAGTTACCACCCCTGCCGGTGGGGCTCCTCCTACGAGCAGTACTTC. The chain employs TRBV6-8 and TRBJ2-7; a weak D match, TRBD1 (5 bases). The germline V and J ends were trimmed by 2 bases and 0 bases, with 20 bases remaining between them. Germline values: CDR1 MNHGY, CDR2 SAAAGT. This CDR3 contains 18 residues.

V gene TRBV5-1 combines with J gene TRBJ2-1; 7 nucleotides agree with TRBD2. Germline V gives CDR1 SGHRS, CDR2 YFSETQ. The CDR3 consists of 14 residues. The J segment lost 8 bases and the V segment lost 7 bases, leaving 12 bases of the junction unmatched. CDR3 residues: CASSAGASLDEQFF. The CDR3 DNA is TGCGCCAGCTCGGCGGGAGCCTCACTGGATGAGCAGTTCTTC.

The chain recombines TRBV10-3 with TRBJ2-1, with D possibly TRBD2 on 5 matching bases. V was trimmed by 3 bases and J by 4 bases, leaving 10 bases between them. The CDR3 runs to 14 residues. The germline gives CDR1 ENHRY, CDR2 SYGVKD. This chain's CDR3 is CAISESGTYNEQFF. CDR3 nucleotide sequence: TGTGCCATCAGTGAAAGCGGTACTTACAATGAGCAGTTCTTC.

DNA for the CDR3: TGTGCCACCAGCAGAGATTCCACAGGACGAACCAAAAACATTCAGTACTTC. The encoded protein is CATSRDSTGRTKNIQYF. The chain couples TRBV15 to TRBJ2-4, with a weak D call TRBD1 (5 bases). CDR3 length equals 17 residues. The ends were cut back, 0 bases at V and 2 bases at J, with 14 bases in the middle. Germline values: CDR1 LNHNV, CDR2 YYDKDF (reference sequence).

V usage is TRBV5-4 and J usage is TRBJ2-2; D is undetermined. There are 14 residues in the CDR3. Per germline, CDR1 SGHNT and CDR2 YYREEE (reference sequence). V shed 4 bases and J shed 4 bases, with 11 bases lying between them. Written as DNA, the CDR3 is TGTGCCAGCAGCAAATCCACAGTCACCGGGGAGCTGTTTTTT. Translating it yields CASSKSTVTGELFF. The whole variable domain, remainder taken from reference TRBV5-4 and TRBJ2-2, is ETGVTQSPTHLIKTRGQQVTLRCSSQSGHNTVSWYQQALGQGPQFIFQYYREEENGRGNFPPRFSGLQFPNYSSELNVNALELDDSALYLCASSKSTVTGELFFGEGSRLTVL.

The CDR3 reads CASSPWTGGYTQYF. The CDR3 bases are TGTGCCAGCAGCCCCTGGACAGGGGGTTACACGCAGTATTTT. The chain employs TRBV7-9 and TRBJ2-3, with 10 bases that match TRBD1. The CDR3 is made up of 14 amino acids. The V segment lost 5 bases and the J segment 9 bases; nucleotides outside the gene matches: 8. CDR1 and CDR2 from the germline V gene are SEHNR and FQNEAQ (reference sequence).

The rearrangement joins TRBV11-2 to TRBJ2-2; maybe TRBD2 (6 bases). Between the trimmed V and J ends, which lost 4 bases and 2 bases, there was a span of 14 bases. CDR1 SGHAT and CDR2 FQNNGV come from the germline V gene. The CDR3 is 16 amino acids. The CDR3 protein is CASSSPGSLNTGELFF. CDR3 nucleotide sequence: TGTGCCAGCAGCTCCCCCGGGAGTTTAAACACCGGGGAGCTGTTTTTT.

The gene calls are TRBV5-1 and TRBJ2-2; possible D gene TRBD2, 5 bases. CDR1 and CDR2 (germline): SGHRS, YFSETQ. Trimming removed 4 bases from V and 7 bases from J, with 17 bases in between. This CDR3 has 15 amino acids. The DNA for the CDR3 is TGCGCCAGCAGCAAGGACCCTGGGAGTTTCGGGGAGCTGTTTTTT. Protein product: CASSKDPGSFGELFF.